Listed here is a single T cell receptor (beta chain). Its matching antigen is unknown. The TCRbeta library was prepared with unique molecular identifiers. TCRdb re-called the PCR reads through MiXCR, storing one row per CDR3 protein. The sample lists about 440,000 distinct CDR3 sequences; about 45% were seen once. This sample was included in a study of T-cell reconstitution after alpha-beta-depleted transplantation in children. Study-level results: The study traced high day-60 TCRbeta diversity in some patients to surviving recipient T cells and thymic progenitors. One year after transplant, T-cell counts and diversity came mostly from newly produced T cells. Several hundred expanded graft clones reportedly gave rise to the alpha-beta T cells present about two months after transplant.

The sample in question was PBMCs, obtained before TCRalphabeta/CD19-depleted stem cell transplant. The receptor's source is a girl aged 2-10 years with aplastic anemia, due to receive a stem cell transplant.

Here the CDR3 reads CSARTGSGNTIYF. CDR3 nucleotide sequence: TGCAGTGCTAGGACAGGATCAGGAAACACCATATATTTT. J is TRBJ1-3 and V is TRBV20-1, with D possibly TRBD1 on 6 matching bases. The CDR3 totals 13 residues. Between the trimmed V and J ends, which lost 3 bases and 4 bases, there was a span of 10 bases. CDR1 DFQATT and CDR2 SNEGSKA come from the germline V gene (reference sequence).